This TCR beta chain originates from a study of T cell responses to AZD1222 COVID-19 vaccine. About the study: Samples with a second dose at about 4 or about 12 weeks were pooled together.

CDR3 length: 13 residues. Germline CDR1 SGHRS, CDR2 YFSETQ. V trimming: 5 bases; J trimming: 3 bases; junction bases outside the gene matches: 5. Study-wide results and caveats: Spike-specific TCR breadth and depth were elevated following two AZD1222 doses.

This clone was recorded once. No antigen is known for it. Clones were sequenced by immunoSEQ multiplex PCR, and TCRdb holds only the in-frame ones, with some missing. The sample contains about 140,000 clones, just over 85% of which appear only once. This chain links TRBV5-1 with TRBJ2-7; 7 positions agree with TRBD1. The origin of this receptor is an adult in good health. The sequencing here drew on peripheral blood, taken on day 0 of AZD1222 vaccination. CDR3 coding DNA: TGCGCCAGCAGATTTACAGGGGACTACGAGCAGTACTTC. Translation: CASRFTGDYEQYF.